This entry describes one TCR beta chain. The antigen is undetermined. Since a much larger clone is just one base distant, this may be a read error. TCRdb independently ran MiXCR on the reads; one entry per CDR3 protein. The sample yields 200,000 to 300,000 distinct CDR3 sequences, about 12% seen once. The data originate from a study of T cell repertoires in cytomegalovirus infection. Study-wide results and caveats: The cumulative frequency of public TCR beta families distinguished individuals who carried CMV together with the relevant HLA.

This sequence was found in a human donor in good health (CMV status not recorded). Some clones in this sample may be carry-over from other donors' samples. Sequencing used PBMCs.

The CDR3 DNA follows: TGTGCCGGCGGGGTGCCGATTTACAATGAGCAGTTCTTC. Translation gives CAGGVPIYNEQFF. V is TRBV12-3 or TRBV12-4 and J is TRBJ2-1; D might be TRBD2 (6 bases). Trimming cost V 11 bases and J 4 bases, with 15 bases left between them. The CDR3 extends over 13 amino acids.